One and the same sample provided the 27 T cell receptor beta chains below, sequenced in a study of T cell repertoires in cytomegalovirus infection. TCRdb re-derived calls from the reads in MiXCR, one entry per CDR3 protein. The sample consists of some 320,000 distinct CDR3 sequences, almost 30% of them appearing once. Their target antigens are unknown. The sequenced sample was cultured PBMCs, obtained from culture after CMV antigen stimulation. The receptors come from a human donor in good health (CMV status not recorded). Some clones in this sample may be carry-over from other donors' samples.

This clonotype was seen only a few times. CDR3 sequence reads: CASSSPGQGNLGYTF. In DNA form, the CDR3 reads TGTGCCAGCAGTTCCCCGGGACAGGGGAATCTTGGCTACACCTTC. V gene TRBV27 combines with J gene TRBJ1-2; 10 bases match TRBD1. J was trimmed by 7 bases and V by 4 bases; bases with no gene match: 9. CDR3 length: 15 residues. From germline, CDR1 is MNHEY and CDR2 SMNVEV (reference sequence).

The CDR3 region has the DNA TGTGCCAGCAGCCCAACAGGGACAGGATTAGCAGATACGCAGTATTTT. It yields the protein CASSPTGTGLADTQYF. The chain joins TRBV7-9 to TRBJ2-3, with 8 bases identical to TRBD1. Germline values: CDR1 SEHNR, CDR2 FQNEAQ (reference sequence). Trimming cost V 5 bases and J 4 bases; bases outside gene matches: 11. The CDR3 length is 16 residues.

The V call is TRBV28, the J call TRBJ2-1, with D possibly matching TRBD2 (5 bases). In germline, CDR1 is MDHEN, CDR2 SYDVKM. The length of the CDR3 is 16 residues. The ends were cut back, 7 bases at V and 4 bases at J, with 20 bases in the middle. CDR3 loop: CASTTGGAAMYNEQFF. CDR3 sequence (DNA): TGTGCCAGCACGACTGGAGGCGCCGCCATGTACAATGAGCAGTTCTTC. Variable domain in full (rest from reference TRBV28 and TRBJ2-1): DVKVTQSSRYLVKRTGEKVFLECVQDMDHENMFWYRQDPGLGLRLIYFSYDVKMKEKGDIPEGYSVSREKKERFSLILESASTNQTSMYLCASTTGGAAMYNEQFFGPGTRLTVL.

This clonotype occurred many times. V gene TRBV7-2 combines with J gene TRBJ2-1, with D possibly matching TRBD1 (6 bases). Germline V gene lookup returns CDR1 SGHTA and CDR2 FQGNSA. This CDR3 is 15 amino acids long. The V end was cut by 5 bases, the J end by 7 bases, with 18 bases between. The CDR3 nucleotides are TGTGCCAGCAGCCGACAGGCTTGGTCGTATAATGAGCAGTTCTTC. Amino acids: CASSRQAWSYNEQFF.

V usage is TRBV7-3 and J usage is TRBJ2-1, with unresolved D. This CDR3 spans 14 amino acids. V dropped 5 bases and J dropped 9 bases, with 17 bases sitting between them. CDR1 is SGHTA and CDR2 is FQGTGA in the germline V gene. CDR3 loop: CASSLGPSSGEQFF. The CDR3 DNA follows: TGTGCCAGCAGCCTAGGACCGTCGTCCGGTGAGCAGTTCTTC.

There are a few counts of this clonotype. The CDR3 spells CASSMTSGMNTGELFF. The CDR3 DNA reads TGTGCCAGCAGTATGACTAGCGGGATGAACACCGGGGAGCTGTTTTTT. The V call is TRBV2, the J call TRBJ2-2; 11 positions match TRBD2. The CDR3 is made up of 16 amino acids. Looked up from germline, CDR1 is SNHLY and CDR2 is FYNNEI. The V segment lost 5 bases and the J segment 1 base; nucleotides outside the gene matches: 3.

The gene calls are TRBV10-3 and TRBJ2-3; D remains ambiguous. The length of the CDR3 is 14 residues. Germline V gene lookup returns CDR1 ENHRY and CDR2 SYGVKD. V lost 5 bases, J lost 6 bases, and 15 bases lay in between. CDR3 DNA sequence: TGTGCCATCAGTCCGGTCGTAACCCCCGATACGCAGTATTTT. As protein: CAISPVVTPDTQYF.

A word on this clonotype: This may arise from a read error, as a much more abundant clone is one base away. The missing conserved phenylalanine or tryptophan at the end of this CDR3 makes a read error likely. The V gene is TRBV7-8, the J gene TRBJ1-3; D unclear. The ends were cut back, 1 base at V and 1 base at J, with 5 bases in the middle. This CDR3 region has 14 residues. CDR1 is SGHVS, CDR2 FQNEAQ, per germline. This CDR3 is CASSLVGSGNTIYL. The CDR3 DNA follows: TGTGCCAGCAGCTTAGTTGGGTCTGGAAACACCATATATCTT.

The chain carries TRBV24-1 and TRBJ1-1; 9 bases are shared with TRBD1. This CDR3 spans 16 amino acids. V shed 5 bases, J shed 3 bases, and the junction held 9 bases outside the gene matches. The germline V gene encodes CDR1 KGHDR and CDR2 SFDVKD. CDR3 in amino acids: CATSVGQGSRDTEAFF. The CDR3 DNA is TGTGCCACCAGTGTAGGACAGGGGAGTCGGGACACTGAAGCTTTCTTT.

This clonotype was counted between two and nine times. V usage is TRBV18 and J usage is TRBJ1-1; 10 nucleotides line up with TRBD1. Germline trimming cut 4 bases from V and 4 bases from J; bases unmatched to any gene: 6. Germline V CDR1 and CDR2: KGHSH, LQKENI. This CDR3 has 15 residues. CDR3 in amino acids: CASSLRQGASTEAFF. The CDR3 nucleotides are TGTGCCAGCTCACTCCGACAGGGGGCGAGCACTGAAGCTTTCTTT.

This clonotype came up a few times. The V and J genes are TRBV13 and TRBJ2-5; 9 bases fit TRBD2. Per the germline V gene, CDR1 is PRHDT and CDR2 is FYEKMQ (reference sequence). Losses at the gene ends were 4 bases for V and 2 bases for J; bases not matched to a gene: 5. There are 15 residues in the CDR3. The CDR3 spells CASSSRLAAQETQYF. The CDR3 bases are TGTGCCAGCAGCTCTCGACTAGCGGCACAAGAGACCCAGTACTTC.

There are a few counts of this clonotype. This CDR3 is CASSEGLGINQPQHF. The CDR3 DNA is TGTGCCAGCAGCGAAGGCCTAGGGATCAATCAGCCCCAGCATTTT. The chain employs TRBV12-3 or TRBV12-4 and TRBJ1-5, with D unclear. V lost 6 bases and J 3 bases, leaving 15 bases between the germline ends. The CDR3 runs 15 residues.

The rearrangement links TRBV6-2 or TRBV6-3 to TRBJ1-1; D is unresolved. Germline values: CDR1 MNHEY, CDR2 SVGEGT. Trimming pared 9 bases from V and 6 bases from J, leaving 17 bases between. The CDR3 contains 13 residues. The CDR3 DNA is TGTGCCAGGAGACTAGGGTTTAATGCTGAAGCTTTCTTT. Translation gives CARRLGFNAEAFF.

The chain joins TRBV5-5 to TRBJ1-2, with D uncertain. The CDR3 consists of 16 residues. The germline V and J ends were trimmed by 0 bases and 5 bases, with 17 bases remaining between them. In germline, CDR1 is SGHKS, CDR2 YYEKEE (reference sequence). The CDR3 DNA reads as TGTGCCAGCAGCTTGGGCACAGTAAACCCAGTTTATGGCTACACCTTC. Translating gives CASSLGTVNPVYGYTF.

The genes are TRBV10-2 and TRBJ1-5; D not certain. The CDR3 covers 13 residues. Looked up from germline, CDR1 is WSHSY and CDR2 is SAAADI. Between the trimmed V and J ends, which lost 7 bases and 0 bases, there was a span of 7 bases. CDR3 region: CASKDGSNQPQHF. The CDR3 coding sequence is TGCGCCAGCAAGGACGGTAGCAATCAGCCCCAGCATTTT.

The chain couples TRBV27 to TRBJ2-1; the match to TRBD1 covers 12 bases. The CDR3 extends over 15 amino acids. With V trimmed by 6 bases and J by 4 bases, 4 bases remained unmatched. Germline CDR1 reads MNHEY; CDR2 reads SMNVEV (reference sequence). CDR3 coding DNA: TGTGCCAGCAGCGGGGACAGGGGGCAATACAATGAGCAGTTCTTC. Residues: CASSGDRGQYNEQFF.

This rearrangement joins TRBV5-3 to TRBJ2-4; either TRBD1 or TRBD2 may supply D (5 bases each). TRBV5-3 falls under the ORF class, with uncertain function. The CDR3 length is 15 residues. V gave up 8 bases and J gave up 2 bases, with 17 bases separating them. The CDR3 region is CASSGEQGPKNIQYF. The CDR3 region has the DNA TGTGCCAGCAGCGGTGAGCAGGGACCCAAAAACATTCAGTACTTC.

This chain joins TRBV9 and TRBJ2-1, with TRBD1 matching over 8 bases. V lost 0 bases to trimming and J lost 10 bases; unmatched junction nucleotides: 9. Looked up from germline, CDR1 is SGDLS and CDR2 is YYNGEE. This CDR3 spans 15 amino acids. The CDR3 loop reads CASSVEGQGAGEQFF. CDR3 sequence (DNA): TGTGCCAGCAGCGTAGAGGGGCAGGGGGCCGGGGAGCAGTTCTTC.

In this sample, this clonotype turned up many times. This chain links TRBV7-8 with TRBJ2-3; no reliable D call. V was shortened by 1 base and J by 6 bases, with 11 bases between the two germline ends. From germline, CDR1 is SGHVS and CDR2 FQNEAQ. The CDR3 has 14 residues. The DNA for the CDR3 is TGTGCCAGCAGCTTAGATGGATCGTGGGATACGCAGTATTTT. Protein: CASSLDGSWDTQYF.

This clonotype was seen at least ten times. The V and J genes are TRBV6-2 or TRBV6-3 and TRBJ2-1; 12 nucleotides align to TRBD2. J was trimmed by 3 bases and V by 2 bases; bases with no gene match: 5. Per germline, CDR1 MNHEY and CDR2 SVGEGT. The CDR3 runs to 17 residues. CDR3 nucleotide sequence: TGTGCCAGCAGTTACCTAGCGGGAGGGCCTTTCTACAATGAGCAGTTCTTC. Its protein is CASSYLAGGPFYNEQFF.

This sequence joins TRBV7-2 and TRBJ2-3; 7 nucleotides match TRBD2. The CDR3 extends over 15 amino acids. Germline V gives CDR1 SGHTA, CDR2 FQGNSA. Germline trimming cut 5 bases from V and 2 bases from J; bases unmatched to any gene: 7. The CDR3, as DNA: TGTGCCAGCAGCCCGCGTAGCGGGTACACAGATACGCAGTATTTT. Protein sequence: CASSPRSGYTDTQYF.

This clonotype was observed a handful of times. This chain joins TRBV5-4 and TRBJ2-7; D might be TRBD1 (6 bases). The CDR3 length is 17 residues. Germline values: CDR1 SGHNT, CDR2 YYREEE (reference sequence). V was pared by 4 bases and J by 2 bases, with 22 bases between. CDR3 region: CASSPGGDRPRAYEQYF. The CDR3 DNA reads as TGTGCCAGCAGCCCTGGGGGTGACAGGCCAAGAGCCTACGAGCAGTACTTC.

This clonotype has a handful of counts. This chain links TRBV18 with TRBJ1-3; D not resolved. Germline CDR1 KGHSH, CDR2 LQKENI. The ends were cut back, 2 bases at V and 0 bases at J, with 8 bases in the middle. The CDR3 extends over 15 amino acids. CDR3: CASSPTQSSGNTIYF. CDR3 sequence (DNA): TGTGCCAGCTCACCAACTCAGAGCTCTGGAAACACCATATATTTT.

The chain has TRBV14 and TRBJ2-7; the match to TRBD1 covers 9 bases. J gave up 3 bases and V 7 bases, and 7 bases lay outside the gene matches. The V gene's germline CDR1 is SGHDN and CDR2 FVKESK. The CDR3 totals 14 residues. The CDR3 protein is CASNRQGGFYEQYF. CDR3 DNA sequence: TGTGCCAGCAACCGACAGGGGGGTTTCTACGAGCAGTACTTC.

Many counts were recorded for this clonotype. The rearrangement uses TRBV7-2 and TRBJ2-1; D not resolved. V lost 1 base to trimming and J lost 0 bases, with 10 bases between them. CDR1 and CDR2 from the germline V gene are SGHTA and FQGNSA. The CDR3 contains 16 residues. For the CDR3, the DNA is TGTGCCAGCAGCTTAGAGCGAAAGGGCTCCTACAATGAGCAGTTCTTC. Translation gives CASSLERKGSYNEQFF.

The chain is built from TRBV27 and TRBJ2-7; 8 nucleotides agree with TRBD1. CDR1 MNHEY and CDR2 SMNVEV come from the germline V gene (reference sequence). V shed 5 bases and J 5 bases; nucleotides not matched to a gene: 8. The CDR3 is made up of 14 amino acids. The CDR3 DNA follows: TGTGCCAGCAGTAAACGGGACAGGCACCACGAGCAGTACTTC. Amino acid sequence: CASSKRDRHHEQYF.

This chain connects TRBV3-1 to TRBJ1-3; 7 nucleotides agree with TRBD1. The V gene's germline CDR1 is LGHDT and CDR2 YNNKEL (reference sequence). Trimming removed 5 bases from V and 2 bases from J; junction bases left unmatched: 6. There are 15 residues in the CDR3. In DNA, the CDR3 is TGTGCCAGCAGCTACGACAGGGTCACTGGAAACACCATATATTTT. Translating it yields CASSYDRVTGNTIYF.